The rows below give T cell receptor beta chains drawn from one sample of a study of tumor and adjacent non-tumor tissue in lung cancer. TCRdb passed the multiplex PCR reads through MiXCR, listing each CDR3 protein once. Among 90,000 to 110,000 distinct CDR3 sequences, roughly 80% were seen once, and the ten largest hold 37%. Source material: lung tumor tissue. The receptor source for this set is a woman aged 60-70 years with non-small cell lung cancer. The CDR3 runs from the conserved cysteine through the conserved F or W. D genes are given only for firm matches. Where a row states a size, it is once, few, many or the class of an expanded clone; other rows omit it.

-	TRBJ2-7	-	TRBV28	TGTGCCAGCAGTGCACAAGTCTACGAGCAGTACTTC	CASSAQVYEQYF
-	TRBJ2-5	-	TRBV5-1	TGCGCCAGCAGCTTGGGGACCCTCAGGGAGACCCAGTACTTC	CASSLGTLRETQYF
-	TRBJ1-1	-	TRBV12-3/TRBV12-4	TGTACCAGCAGGTACGACAGTCCGGGCGGCACTGAAGCTTTCTTT	CTSRYDSPGGTEAFF
-	TRBJ1-2	many	TRBV6-2/TRBV6-3	TGTGCCAGCAGCCTCCTTGGACAGCATGGCTACACCTTC	CASSLLGQHGYTF
-	TRBJ2-7	once	TRBV11-2	TGTGCCAGCGGCATATCCACCAGGACAGCCGAGCAGTACTTC	CASGISTRTAEQYF
-	TRBJ2-3	-	TRBV28	TGTGCCGGCAGTTTGTTCGGCGGGGCTAACACAGATACGCAGTATTTT	CAGSLFGGANTDTQYF
-	TRBJ2-7	-	TRBV11-3	TGTGCCAGCAGGTTAGATACGGGAACTTACGAGAAGTACTTC	CASRLDTGTYEKYF
TRBD2	TRBJ2-5	-	TRBV7-8	TGTGTCAGCAGTCTAGGACTAGCGCGGGAGACCCAGTACTTC	CVSSLGLARETQYF
TRBD1	TRBJ1-2	many	TRBV4-3	TGCGCCAGCAGCCAAGGCGGGACAGGGGCTTACTATGGCTACACCTTC	CASSQGGTGAYYGYTF
-	TRBJ2-6	-	TRBV11-2	TGTGTCAGCAACCAGTCTGGGGCCAACGTCCTGACCTTC	CVSNQSGANVLTF
-	TRBJ2-5	-	TRBV11-2	TGTGCCAGCAGTCCGCACGGAGGTCAAGAGACCCAGTACTTC	CASSPHGGQETQYF
TRBD1	TRBJ2-3	-	TRBV10-3	TGTGCCACCAGCTCCGGTGGGGGACAGGGGAGTACAGATACGCAGTATTTT	CATSSGGGQGSTDTQYF
-	TRBJ2-2	once	TRBV29-1	TGCAGCGTTAACATAAACACCGGGGAGCTGTTTTTT	CSVNINTGELFF
-	TRBJ1-2	-	TRBV12-3/TRBV12-4	TGTGCCGTCAGTTCCGGGACGGATGGGGACTATGGCTACACCTTC	CAVSSGTDGDYGYTF
-	TRBJ1-1	-	TRBV10-3	TGTGCCATCAGTGACCAGGTCACTGAAGCTTTCTTT	CAISDQVTEAFF
-	TRBJ1-1	-	TRBV14	TGTGCCAGTAGGGCCGGACGGGGGGGAACTGAAGCTCTCTTT	CASRAGRGGTEALF
-	TRBJ1-2	once	TRBV20-1	TGTGGTGCCCGTAGAGACAGAACCTTTTCCTACTATGGCTACACCTTC	CGARRDRTFSYYGYTF
TRBD2	TRBJ2-5	-	TRBV11-2	TGTGCCAACAGCAAGCGGGGGGTACAAGAGACCCAGTACTTC	CANSKRGVQETQYF
TRBD1	TRBJ2-5	-	TRBV11-2	TGTGCCAGCAGCTTGCGAACAGGGGGAAGCGTCAAAGAGACCCATTACTTC	CASSLRTGGSVKETHYF
TRBD1	TRBJ2-7	-	TRBV4-3	TGCGCCAGCAGCCAAGGTAACGGACAGGGGGCCTACCAGCAGTACTTC	CASSQGNGQGAYQQYF
TRBD2	TRBJ2-1	-	TRBV6-5	TGTGCCAGCAGAGTACTAGCGTGGGGTCCCCTTCACTCCTACAATGAGCAGTTCTTC	CASRVLAWGPLHSYNEQFF
-	TRBJ1-1	-	TRBV6-5	TGTGCCAGCAGTTACTCCGGGGGCGACACTGAAGCTTTCTTT	CASSYSGGDTEAFF
-	TRBJ2-7	-	TRBV5-4	TGTGCCAGCAGCTTGCATTGGGACTCCTACGAGCAGTACTTC	CASSLHWDSYEQYF
-	TRBJ2-3	-	TRBV11-2	TGTGCCAACAGCTTAGAACCAGGAAGTACGCAGTATTTT	CANSLEPGSTQYF
-	TRBJ1-6	-	TRBV11-2	TGTGTCAACAGCACTAGGAATTCACCCCTCTACTTT	CVNSTRNSPLYF
-	TRBJ1-1	-	TRBV11-3	TGTGCCAGCAGCTTAGATTCTGTGAGAGACACTGAAGCTTTTTTT	CASSLDSVRDTEAFF
-	TRBJ2-2	many	TRBV20-1	TGCAGTGCCTATAAATCTTATGGGGGGGAGCTGTTTTTT	CSAYKSYGGELFF
TRBD1	TRBJ1-5	-	TRBV29-1	TGCGGCGTAGACAGGGGAGGGACAGATACGCAGCATTTT	CGVDRGGTDTQHF
-	TRBJ2-7	-	TRBV11-3	TGTGCCAGCTGCTTACGGGCAAGGGTCTCCTACGGGCAGTACTTC	CASCLRARVSYGQYF
TRBD1	TRBJ2-3	few	TRBV6-5	TGTGCCACTCAGGGGGTAGTAACAGATACGCAGTATTTT	CATQGVVTDTQYF
-	TRBJ2-5	-	TRBV11-3	TGTGCCAGCAAAAGACGGGAGTCCCAAGAGAGCCAGTACTTC	CASKRRESQESQYF
-	TRBJ2-7	-	TRBV11-2	TGTGCCAGCAGCTTTACAGGGTGTAACGAGCAGTACTTC	CASSFTGCNEQYF
-	TRBJ1-4	few	TRBV11-2	TGTGCCAGCAGCTTAGATTCGAGGGGACGAACTAATGAAAAACTGTCTTTT	CASSLDSRGRTNEKLSF
-	TRBJ1-6	-	TRBV11-3	TGTGCCAGCAACTTAGAGGGCAGACATAATTCACCCCTCCACTTT	CASNLEGRHNSPLHF
-	TRBJ1-2	once	TRBV2	TGTGCCAGCAGTTCGACCCCTATCGTAGGCTACACCTTC	CASSSTPIVGYTF
TRBD2	TRBJ2-1	-	TRBV11-3	TGTGCCAGTAGCTTAGAGTTGGCTAGCGGGAGCCACGATGACCAGTTCTTC	CASSLELASGSHDDQFF